This is a list of T cell receptor beta chains from one sample in a study of PD-L1 blockade in urothelial cancer. TCRdb keeps only in-frame clones here, not all; method: immunoSEQ multiplex PCR. The data hold 50,000 to 55,000 clones, with roughly 80% observed a single time. The material was PBMCs, obtained around atezolizumab (anti-PD-L1) treatment. Receptors were obtained from a man in his 70s with urothelial cancer. Both conserved end residues are part of each CDR3. Size is stated for part of the rows, as once, few or many counts, or as a class when the clone is expanded.

clone_size: NA; j_call: TRBJ2-2; v_call: TRBV7-2; cdr3_aa: CASSSPSGGDTGELFF
clone_size: NA; j_call: TRBJ2-5; v_call: TRBV5-4; cdr3_aa: CASSGTGAETQYF
clone_size: NA; j_call: TRBJ2-3; v_call: TRBV28; cdr3_aa: CASQGSRAHTDTQYF
clone_size: NA; j_call: TRBJ2-7; v_call: TRBV7-3; cdr3_aa: CASSPSGLTTRQYF
clone_size: NA; j_call: TRBJ1-2; v_call: TRBV10-3; cdr3_aa: CAIRGKEDYGYTF
clone_size: NA; j_call: TRBJ1-5; v_call: TRBV6-6; cdr3_aa: CASGSGQPNQPQHF
clone_size: few; j_call: TRBJ1-4; v_call: TRBV19; cdr3_aa: CASSTQASSNEKLFF
clone_size: NA; j_call: TRBJ2-5; v_call: TRBV18; cdr3_aa: CASSPPTNAQQGRPLRGTQYF
clone_size: NA; j_call: TRBJ1-1; v_call: TRBV7-9; cdr3_aa: CASSRGTDAGIEAFF
clone_size: NA; j_call: TRBJ1-2; v_call: TRBV7-2; cdr3_aa: CASSLGTPGGAGYGYTF
clone_size: NA; j_call: TRBJ2-1; v_call: TRBV7-9; cdr3_aa: CASSQTGGPYNEQFF
clone_size: NA; j_call: TRBJ1-2; v_call: TRBV5-1; cdr3_aa: CASSPGGDRVPLNYGYTF
clone_size: NA; j_call: TRBJ2-5; v_call: TRBV7-7; cdr3_aa: CASSLDPSGGGETQYF
clone_size: NA; j_call: TRBJ2-7; v_call: TRBV7-2; cdr3_aa: CASSSDRGIYEQYF
clone_size: NA; j_call: TRBJ2-3; v_call: TRBV7-9; cdr3_aa: CASSFGQGRTDTQYF
clone_size: NA; j_call: TRBJ2-1; v_call: TRBV10-2; cdr3_aa: CASSAASGGGYYNEQFF
clone_size: once; j_call: TRBJ2-7; v_call: TRBV5-4; cdr3_aa: CASSSKAGGGEQYF
clone_size: NA; j_call: TRBJ1-2; v_call: TRBV19; cdr3_aa: CASSPGGDLANYGYTF
clone_size: NA; j_call: TRBJ2-6; v_call: TRBV5-1; cdr3_aa: CASSDAGAGANVLTF
clone_size: NA; j_call: TRBJ1-5; v_call: TRBV12-2; cdr3_aa: CASRPDPGQYLGQPQHF
clone_size: NA; j_call: TRBJ1-2; v_call: TRBV18; cdr3_aa: CASSPTQGYGYTF
clone_size: NA; j_call: TRBJ2-2; v_call: TRBV4-2; cdr3_aa: CASSLQRGKTGELFF
clone_size: NA; j_call: TRBJ2-3; v_call: TRBV28; cdr3_aa: CASKGALGFEDTQYF
clone_size: NA; j_call: TRBJ1-6; v_call: TRBV27; cdr3_aa: CASSTLTGPNSPLHF
clone_size: NA; j_call: TRBJ1-3; v_call: TRBV18; cdr3_aa: CASSPRISGAPTSSGNTIYF
clone_size: NA; j_call: TRBJ2-2; v_call: TRBV6-5; cdr3_aa: CASSYGQGPNTGELFF
clone_size: once; j_call: TRBJ2-2; v_call: TRBV6-1; cdr3_aa: CASSLDFPTGELFF
clone_size: once; j_call: TRBJ2-3; v_call: TRBV19; cdr3_aa: CASSTRTGALLRPRTDTQYF
clone_size: NA; j_call: TRBJ2-3; v_call: TRBV7-9; cdr3_aa: CASSRGLAGGTDTQYF
clone_size: few; j_call: TRBJ2-5; v_call: TRBV18; cdr3_aa: CASSPGQGGETQYF
clone_size: NA; j_call: TRBJ1-5; v_call: TRBV19; cdr3_aa: CASSRQGRLNQPQHF
clone_size: NA; j_call: TRBJ2-3; v_call: TRBV9; cdr3_aa: CASSAPTDTQYF
clone_size: NA; j_call: TRBJ2-7; v_call: TRBV6-1; cdr3_aa: CASSELLALGGEQYF
clone_size: NA; j_call: TRBJ2-5; v_call: TRBV20-1; cdr3_aa: CSASSRETQYF
clone_size: NA; j_call: TRBJ2-1; v_call: TRBV11-2; cdr3_aa: CASSLVGGEQFF
clone_size: NA; j_call: TRBJ2-5; v_call: TRBV7-9; cdr3_aa: CASSLGLLKETQYF
clone_size: NA; j_call: TRBJ2-1; v_call: TRBV10-3; cdr3_aa: CAISERAGGGYEQFF
clone_size: NA; j_call: TRBJ2-2; v_call: TRBV5-4; cdr3_aa: CASSLGGKKNTGELFF
clone_size: NA; j_call: TRBJ1-5; v_call: TRBV19; cdr3_aa: CASSLPKNRNQPQHF
clone_size: NA; j_call: TRBJ1-2; v_call: TRBV4-1; cdr3_aa: CASSPTEANYGYTF
clone_size: NA; j_call: TRBJ1-2; v_call: TRBV6-1; cdr3_aa: CASSEAGTGGTYGYTF
clone_size: NA; j_call: TRBJ2-2; v_call: TRBV19; cdr3_aa: CASSMGQHTGELFF
clone_size: NA; j_call: TRBJ2-5; v_call: TRBV5-6; cdr3_aa: CASSLAATAFQETQYF
clone_size: NA; j_call: TRBJ1-4; v_call: TRBV4-3; cdr3_aa: CASSQRPGQPNEKLFF
clone_size: NA; j_call: TRBJ2-5; v_call: TRBV11-1; cdr3_aa: CASSLVGTGQETQYF
clone_size: few; j_call: TRBJ1-1; v_call: TRBV5-1; cdr3_aa: CASSSGQGRTEAFF
clone_size: NA; j_call: TRBJ2-6; v_call: TRBV2; cdr3_aa: CASRADRGGSGANVLTF